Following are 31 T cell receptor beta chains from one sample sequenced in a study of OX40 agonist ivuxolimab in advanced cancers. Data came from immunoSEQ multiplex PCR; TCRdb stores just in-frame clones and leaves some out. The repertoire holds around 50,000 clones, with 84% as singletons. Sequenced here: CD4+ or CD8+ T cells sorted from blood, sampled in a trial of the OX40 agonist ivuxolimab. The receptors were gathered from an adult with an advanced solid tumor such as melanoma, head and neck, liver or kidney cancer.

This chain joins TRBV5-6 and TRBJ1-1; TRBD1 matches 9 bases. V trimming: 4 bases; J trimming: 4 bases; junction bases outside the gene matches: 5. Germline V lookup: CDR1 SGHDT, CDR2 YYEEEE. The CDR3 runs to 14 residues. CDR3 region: CASSRTGEATEAFF. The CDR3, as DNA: TGTGCCAGCAGCAGGACAGGGGAGGCCACTGAAGCTTTCTTT.

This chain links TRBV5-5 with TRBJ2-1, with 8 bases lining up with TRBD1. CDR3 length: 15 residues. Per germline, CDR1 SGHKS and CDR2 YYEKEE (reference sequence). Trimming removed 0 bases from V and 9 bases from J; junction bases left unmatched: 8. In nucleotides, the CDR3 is TGTGCCAGCAGCTTGGACGTGACAGGGGTCGTTGAGCAGTTCTTC. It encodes CASSLDVTGVVEQFF.

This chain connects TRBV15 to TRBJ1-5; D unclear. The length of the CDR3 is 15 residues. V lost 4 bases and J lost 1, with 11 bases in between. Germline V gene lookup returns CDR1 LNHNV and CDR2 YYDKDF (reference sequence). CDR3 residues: CATSILAGSNQPQHF. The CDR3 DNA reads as TGTGCCACCAGCATCCTGGCGGGGAGCAATCAGCCCCAGCATTTT. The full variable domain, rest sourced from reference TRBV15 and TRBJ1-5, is DAMVIQNPRYQVTQFGKPVTLSCSQTLNHNVMYWYQQKSSQAPKLLFHYYDKDFNNEADTPDNFQSRRPNTSFCFLDIRSPGLGDTAMYLCATSILAGSNQPQHFGDGTRLSIL.

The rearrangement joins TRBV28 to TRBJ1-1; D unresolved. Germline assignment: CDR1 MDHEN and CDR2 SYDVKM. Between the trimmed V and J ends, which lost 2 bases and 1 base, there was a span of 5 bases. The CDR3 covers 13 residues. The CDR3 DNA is TGTGCCAGCAGTTTACTAAAGAACACTGAAGCTTTCTTT. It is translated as CASSLLKNTEAFF.

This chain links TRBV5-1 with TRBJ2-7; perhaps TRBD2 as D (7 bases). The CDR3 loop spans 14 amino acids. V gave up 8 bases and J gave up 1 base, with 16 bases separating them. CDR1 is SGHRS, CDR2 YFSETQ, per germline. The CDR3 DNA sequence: TGCGCCAGTCCGGTGGGGGGGCCTTCCTACGAGCAGTACTTC. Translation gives CASPVGGPSYEQYF.

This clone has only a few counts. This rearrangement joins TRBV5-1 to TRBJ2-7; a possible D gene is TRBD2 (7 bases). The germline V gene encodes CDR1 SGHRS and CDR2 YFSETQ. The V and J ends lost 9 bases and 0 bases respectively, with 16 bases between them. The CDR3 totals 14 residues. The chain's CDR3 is CATGAGASSYEQYF. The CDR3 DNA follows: TGCGCCACGGGGGCGGGAGCGAGCTCCTACGAGCAGTACTTC.

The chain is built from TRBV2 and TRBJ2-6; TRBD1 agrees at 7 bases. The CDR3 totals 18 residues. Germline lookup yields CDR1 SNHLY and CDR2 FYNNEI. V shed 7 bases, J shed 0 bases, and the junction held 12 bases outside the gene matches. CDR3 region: CASTPRPGQYSGANVLTF. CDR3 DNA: TGTGCCAGCACCCCGCGGCCGGGACAGTACTCTGGGGCCAACGTCCTGACTTTC.

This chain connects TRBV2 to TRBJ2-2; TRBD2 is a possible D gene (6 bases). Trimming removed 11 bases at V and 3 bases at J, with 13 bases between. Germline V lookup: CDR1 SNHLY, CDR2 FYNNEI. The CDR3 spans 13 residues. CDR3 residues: CAFGGLDTGELFF. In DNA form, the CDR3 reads TGTGCCTTCGGAGGGTTGGACACCGGGGAGCTGTTTTTT.

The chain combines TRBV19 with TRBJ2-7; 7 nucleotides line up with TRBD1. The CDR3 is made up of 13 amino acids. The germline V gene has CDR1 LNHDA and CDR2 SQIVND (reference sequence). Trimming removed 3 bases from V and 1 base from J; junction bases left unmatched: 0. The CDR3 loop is CASSMGQSYEQYF. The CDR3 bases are TGTGCCAGTAGTATGGGACAGTCCTACGAGCAGTACTTC.

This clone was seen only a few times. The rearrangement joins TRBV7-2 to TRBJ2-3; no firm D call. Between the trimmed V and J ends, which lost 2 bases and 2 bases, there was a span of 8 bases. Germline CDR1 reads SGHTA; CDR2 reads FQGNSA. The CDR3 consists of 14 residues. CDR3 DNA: TGTGCCAGCAGCTTAAGCCAGATCACAGATACGCAGTATTTT. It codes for CASSLSQITDTQYF.

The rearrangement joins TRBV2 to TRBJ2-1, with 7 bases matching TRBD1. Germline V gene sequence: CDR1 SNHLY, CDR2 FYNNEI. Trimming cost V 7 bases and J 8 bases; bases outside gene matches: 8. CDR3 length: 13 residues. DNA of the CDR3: TGTGCCAGCAATATGGGACAGAACTATGAGCAGTTCTTC. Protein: CASNMGQNYEQFF.

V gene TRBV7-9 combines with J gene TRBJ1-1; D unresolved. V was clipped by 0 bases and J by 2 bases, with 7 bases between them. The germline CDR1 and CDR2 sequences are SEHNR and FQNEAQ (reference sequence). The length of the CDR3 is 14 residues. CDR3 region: CASSLAGYNTEAFF. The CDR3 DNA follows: TGTGCCAGCAGCTTAGCGGGGTATAACACTGAAGCTTTCTTT. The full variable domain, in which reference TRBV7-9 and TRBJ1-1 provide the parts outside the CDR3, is DTGVSQNPRHKITKRGQNVTFRCDPISEHNRLYWYRQTLGQGPEFLTYFQNEAQLEKSRLLSDRFSAERPKGSFSTLEIQRTEQGDSAMYLCASSLAGYNTEAFFGQGTRLTVV.

CDR3 coding DNA: TGTGCCAGTAGTATCGGGGACCTCTGGGGAAACACCATATATTTT. Encoded protein: CASSIGDLWGNTIYF. J is TRBJ1-3 and V is TRBV19, with D possibly matching TRBD1 (5 bases). The CDR3 spans 15 residues. Germline V gene data show CDR1 as LNHDA and CDR2 as SQIVND (reference sequence). Trimming left V 3 bases short and J 4 bases short, with 13 bases between. Full variable domain (missing parts from reference TRBV19 and TRBJ1-3): DGGITQSPKYLFRKEGQNVTLSCEQNLNHDAMYWYRQDPGQGLRLIYYSQIVNDFQKGDIAEGYSVSREKKESFPLTVTSAQKNPTAFYLCASSIGDLWGNTIYFGEGSWLTVV.

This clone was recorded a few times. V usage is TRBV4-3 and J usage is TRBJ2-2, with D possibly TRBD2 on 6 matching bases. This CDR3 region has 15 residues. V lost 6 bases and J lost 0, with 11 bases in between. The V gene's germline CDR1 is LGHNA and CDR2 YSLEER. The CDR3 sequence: CASSLGSPNTGELFF. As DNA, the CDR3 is TGCGCCAGCAGTCTCGGGAGCCCGAACACCGGGGAGCTGTTTTTT.

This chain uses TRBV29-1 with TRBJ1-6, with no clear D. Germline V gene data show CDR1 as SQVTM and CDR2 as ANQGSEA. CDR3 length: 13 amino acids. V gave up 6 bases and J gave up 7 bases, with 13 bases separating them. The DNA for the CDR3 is TGCAGCGTGAGGGATACGTCAAATTCACCCCTCCACTTT. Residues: CSVRDTSNSPLHF.

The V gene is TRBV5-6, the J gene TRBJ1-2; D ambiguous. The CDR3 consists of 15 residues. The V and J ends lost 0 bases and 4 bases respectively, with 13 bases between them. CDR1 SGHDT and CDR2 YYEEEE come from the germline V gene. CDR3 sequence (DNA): TGTGCCAGCAGCTTGGCGGCCTCCTATGGCTATGGCTACACCTTC. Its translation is CASSLAASYGYGYTF.

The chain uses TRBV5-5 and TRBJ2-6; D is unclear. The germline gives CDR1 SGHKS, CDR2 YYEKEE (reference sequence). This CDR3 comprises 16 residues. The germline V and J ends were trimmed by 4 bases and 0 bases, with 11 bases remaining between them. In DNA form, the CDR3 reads TGTGCCAGCAGCCCCGGAAAGAGCTCTGGGGCCAACGTCCTGACTTTC. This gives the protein CASSPGKSSGANVLTF.

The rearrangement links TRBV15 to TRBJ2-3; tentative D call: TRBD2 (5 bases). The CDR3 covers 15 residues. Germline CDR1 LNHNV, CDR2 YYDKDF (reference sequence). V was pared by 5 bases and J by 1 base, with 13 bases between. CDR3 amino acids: CATSVQAGRTDTQYF. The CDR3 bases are TGTGCCACCAGCGTCCAGGCGGGTCGCACAGATACGCAGTATTTT.

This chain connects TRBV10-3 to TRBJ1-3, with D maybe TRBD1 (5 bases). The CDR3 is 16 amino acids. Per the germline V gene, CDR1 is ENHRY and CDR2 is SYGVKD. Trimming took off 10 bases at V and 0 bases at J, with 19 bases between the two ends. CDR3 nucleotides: TGTGCCACTACGAGGGGACCCCTCGACTCTGGAAACACCATATATTTT. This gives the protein CATTRGPLDSGNTIYF.

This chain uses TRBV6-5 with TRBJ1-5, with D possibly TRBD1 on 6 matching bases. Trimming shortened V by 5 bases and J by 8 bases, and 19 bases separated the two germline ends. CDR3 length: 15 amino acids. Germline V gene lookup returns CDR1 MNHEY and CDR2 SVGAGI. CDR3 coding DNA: TGTGCCAGCAGTGGACGAAGGGGGGGCGAGGAGCCCCAGCATTTT. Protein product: CASSGRRGGEEPQHF.

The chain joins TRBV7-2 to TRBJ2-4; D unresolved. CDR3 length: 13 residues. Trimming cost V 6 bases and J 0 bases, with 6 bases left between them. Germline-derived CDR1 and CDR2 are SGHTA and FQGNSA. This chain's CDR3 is CASSIEAKNIQYF. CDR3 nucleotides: TGTGCCAGCAGTATTGAAGCCAAAAACATTCAGTACTTC.

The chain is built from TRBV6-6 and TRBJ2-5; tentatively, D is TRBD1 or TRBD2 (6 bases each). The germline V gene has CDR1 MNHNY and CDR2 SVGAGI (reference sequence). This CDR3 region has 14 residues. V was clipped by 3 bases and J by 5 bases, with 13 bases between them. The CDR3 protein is CASSYLGGGETQYF. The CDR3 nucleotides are TGTGCCAGCAGTTATCTCGGGGGCGGGGAGACCCAGTACTTC.

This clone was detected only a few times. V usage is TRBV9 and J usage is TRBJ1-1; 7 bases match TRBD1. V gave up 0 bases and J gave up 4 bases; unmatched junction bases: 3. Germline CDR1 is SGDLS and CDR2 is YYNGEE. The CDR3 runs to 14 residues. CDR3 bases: TGTGCCAGCAGCGTAGCTCCAGGGGGCACTGAAGCTTTCTTT. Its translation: CASSVAPGGTEAFF.

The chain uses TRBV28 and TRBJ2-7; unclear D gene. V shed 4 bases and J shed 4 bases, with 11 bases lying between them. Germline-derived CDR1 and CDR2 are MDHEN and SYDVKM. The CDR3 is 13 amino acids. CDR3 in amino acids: CASSWSEPYEQYF. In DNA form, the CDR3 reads TGTGCCAGCAGTTGGTCCGAACCATACGAGCAGTACTTC.

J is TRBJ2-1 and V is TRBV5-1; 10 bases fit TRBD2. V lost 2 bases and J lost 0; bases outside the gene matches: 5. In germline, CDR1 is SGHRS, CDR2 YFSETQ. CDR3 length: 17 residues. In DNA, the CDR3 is TGCGCCAGCAGCTTCGGACTAGCGGTCTTCTCCTACAATGAGCAGTTCTTC. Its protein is CASSFGLAVFSYNEQFF.

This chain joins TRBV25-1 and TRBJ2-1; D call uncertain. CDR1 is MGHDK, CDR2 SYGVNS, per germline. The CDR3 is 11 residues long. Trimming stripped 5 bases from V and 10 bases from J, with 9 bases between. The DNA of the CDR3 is TGTGCCAGCAGTATTCACTCCGAGCAGTTCTTC. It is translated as CASSIHSEQFF.

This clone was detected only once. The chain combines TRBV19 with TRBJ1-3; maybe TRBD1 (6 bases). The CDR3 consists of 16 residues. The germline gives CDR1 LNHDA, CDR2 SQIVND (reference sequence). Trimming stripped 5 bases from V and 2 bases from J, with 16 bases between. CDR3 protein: CASSGTFSYAGNTIYF. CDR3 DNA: TGTGCCAGTAGTGGGACATTTTCCTACGCTGGAAACACCATATATTTT.

CDR3 loop: CASSSSTGYTF. The CDR3 bases are TGTGCCAGCAGTTCGTCCACGGGCTACACCTTC. The J gene is TRBJ1-2, the V gene TRBV28; no firm D call. CDR3 length: 11 residues. The germline gives CDR1 MDHEN, CDR2 SYDVKM. V dropped 4 bases and J dropped 8 bases, with 8 bases sitting between them.

The CDR3 here is CASSLDGTDRDTQYF. DNA of the CDR3: TGTGCCAGCAGCTTAGATGGTACAGACAGGGATACGCAGTATTTT. The rearrangement joins TRBV11-2 to TRBJ2-3; weak D call: TRBD1 (6 bases). The CDR3 sequence is 15 residues long. The germline CDR1 and CDR2 sequences are SGHAT and FQNNGV. V was cut by 0 bases and J by 6 bases, with 13 bases left in between.

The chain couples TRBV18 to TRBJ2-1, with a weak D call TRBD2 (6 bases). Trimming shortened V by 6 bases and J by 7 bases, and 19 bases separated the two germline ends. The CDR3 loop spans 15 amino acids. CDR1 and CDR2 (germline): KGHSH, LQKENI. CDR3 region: CASSPGGPTRNEQFF. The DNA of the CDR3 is TGTGCCAGCTCCCCCGGAGGGCCTACCCGGAATGAGCAGTTCTTC.

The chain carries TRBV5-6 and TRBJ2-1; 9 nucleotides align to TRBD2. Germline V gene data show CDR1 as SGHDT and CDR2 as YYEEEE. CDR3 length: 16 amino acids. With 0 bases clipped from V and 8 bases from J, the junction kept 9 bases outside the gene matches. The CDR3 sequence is CASSLEGSGSIYEQFF. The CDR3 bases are TGTGCCAGCAGCTTGGAGGGTAGCGGGAGTATCTATGAGCAGTTCTTC.